The 22 T cell receptor beta chains presented below share a single source sample, sequenced in a study of T cells in narcolepsy. The protocol was immunoSEQ multiplex PCR, while the TCRdb copy is restricted to in-frame clones and leaves out a portion. The sample records 9,500 to 12,000 clones, 94% being singletons. The sequenced sample was CD45RA- memory CD4+ T cells from PBMCs. The receptors shown here come from a human donor with narcolepsy.

The chain uses TRBV7-2 and TRBJ2-5; the match to TRBD1 covers 7 bases. Unmatched junction bases numbered 8, after V lost 4 bases and J lost 3 bases. The CDR3 runs to 15 residues. Germline-derived CDR1 and CDR2 are SGHTA and FQGNSA. DNA of the CDR3: TGTGCCAGCAGCTCCGCGGCGACAGGGAAAGAGACCCAGTACTTC. This sequence encodes CASSSAATGKETQYF. The full variable domain, with the rest looked up from reference TRBV7-2 and TRBJ2-5, is GAGVSQSPSNKVTEKGKDVELRCDPISGHTALYWYRQSLGQGLEFLIYFQGNSAPDKSGLPSDRFSAERTGGSVSTLTIQRTQQEDSAVYLCASSSAATGKETQYFGPGTRLLVL.

This sequence joins TRBV19 and TRBJ2-7; a possible D gene is TRBD2 (5 bases). There are 16 residues in the CDR3. Germline V CDR1 and CDR2: LNHDA, SQIVND (reference sequence). V lost 4 bases and J 3 bases, leaving 19 bases between the germline ends. CDR3 nucleotide sequence: TGTGCCAGTAGTAATTCTCGGGGAGAATTAAGCTACGAGCAGTACTTC. Protein sequence: CASSNSRGELSYEQYF.

The J gene is TRBJ1-1, the V gene TRBV9, with a weak D call TRBD1 (6 bases). In germline, CDR1 is SGDLS, CDR2 YYNGEE. The CDR3 extends over 16 amino acids. Between the trimmed V and J ends, which lost 0 bases and 0 bases, there was a span of 12 bases. For the CDR3, the DNA is TGTGCCAGCAGCGTAGGCCCCGGGGGGCTGAACACTGAAGCTTTCTTT. It codes for CASSVGPGGLNTEAFF.

This clone was seen once. The rearrangement links TRBV5-1 to TRBJ2-7; TRBD1 matches at 9 bases. This CDR3 is built from 14 residues. The ends lost 8 bases at V and 3 bases at J; junction bases unmatched: 9. Germline V gives CDR1 SGHRS, CDR2 YFSETQ. The CDR3 DNA reads as TGCGCCAGTTCTCAATGGGACAGGGTCTACGAGCAGTACTTC. It is translated as CASSQWDRVYEQYF. The full variable domain, with the rest looked up from reference TRBV5-1 and TRBJ2-7, is KAGVTQTPRYLIKTRGQQVTLSCSPISGHRSVSWYQQTPGQGLQFLFEYFSETQRNKGNFPGRFSGRQFSNSRSEMNVSTLELGDSALYLCASSQWDRVYEQYFGPGTRLTVT.

The gene calls are TRBV11-2 and TRBJ2-7; possible D gene TRBD2, 5 bases. The CDR3 is 15 residues long. The V and J ends lost 1 base and 0 bases respectively, with 10 bases between them. The germline V gene encodes CDR1 SGHAT and CDR2 FQNNGV. The DNA for the CDR3 is TGTGCCAGCAGCTTAGGCGGGTCCCTCTCCTACGAGCAGTACTTC. Residues: CASSLGGSLSYEQYF.

The chain combines TRBV5-4 with TRBJ2-3; 11 bases fit TRBD2. The CDR3 length is 15 residues. The J segment lost 0 bases and the V segment lost 10 bases, leaving 7 bases of the junction unmatched. Germline assignment: CDR1 SGHNT and CDR2 YYREEE (reference sequence). The CDR3 nucleotides read TGTGCCGTAGCGGGGGGGTATGCTAGCACAGATACGCAGTATTTT. As protein: CAVAGGYASTDTQYF.

The chain couples TRBV29-1 to TRBJ1-1, with D perhaps TRBD1 (6 bases). This CDR3 region has 13 residues. Trimming took off 7 bases at V and 4 bases at J, with 16 bases between the two ends. The germline V gene has CDR1 SQVTM and CDR2 ANQGSEA. The CDR3, as DNA: TGCAGCGCTCACGGGGGGGGCGGCACTGAAGCTTTCTTT. Translation gives CSAHGGGGTEAFF.

CDR3 sequence: CASSIVGQGTGELFF. CDR3 nucleotide sequence: TGTGCCAGTAGTATAGTAGGCCAGGGTACCGGGGAGCTGTTTTTT. This chain connects TRBV19 to TRBJ2-2; a weak D match, TRBD1 (5 bases). This CDR3 contains 15 residues. The V gene's germline CDR1 is LNHDA and CDR2 SQIVND (reference sequence). V lost 1 base and J 5 bases, leaving 11 bases between the germline ends. Looking up the rest from reference TRBV19 and TRBJ2-2 gives the full variable domain: DGGITQSPKYLFRKEGQNVTLSCEQNLNHDAMYWYRQDPGQGLRLIYYSQIVNDFQKGDIAEGYSVSREKKESFPLTVTSAQKNPTAFYLCASSIVGQGTGELFFGEGSRLTVL.

This clone has just one count. The CDR3 loop is CASSPGTSGNLGTQYF. The CDR3 DNA is TGTGCCAGCAGCCCTGGGACTAGCGGCAATCTAGGTACGCAGTATTTT. This chain uses TRBV5-6 with TRBJ2-3; 11 positions match TRBD2. There are 16 residues in the CDR3. Losses at the gene ends were 4 bases for V and 8 bases for J; bases not matched to a gene: 12. Germline CDR1 reads SGHDT; CDR2 reads YYEEEE.

The chain carries TRBV30 and TRBJ1-1; 8 bases map to TRBD1. V shed 5 bases and J 11 bases; nucleotides not matched to a gene: 13. The CDR3 has 13 residues. Germline CDR1 GTSNPN, CDR2 SVGIG (reference sequence). This CDR3 reads CAWGTGALGGAFF. The CDR3 DNA sequence: TGTGCCTGGGGGACAGGCGCACTCGGGGGGGCTTTCTTT.

The chain employs TRBV5-3 and TRBJ1-5, with a weak D call TRBD1 (6 bases). TRBV5-3 has ORF status, its function being uncertain. The CDR3 totals 22 residues. The germline V and J ends were trimmed by 3 bases and 6 bases, with 37 bases remaining between them. Written as DNA, the CDR3 is TGTGCCAGAAGCTGCGAGTCCGTTACCGCCGAATTGTTTGGGGGGCAGTTTCAGCCCCAGCATTTT. Amino acids: CARSCESVTAELFGGQFQPQHF.

The rearrangement links TRBV6-1 to TRBJ2-5, with D maybe TRBD1 (6 bases). The germline CDR1 and CDR2 sequences are MNHNS and SASEGT. This CDR3 has 17 residues. V lost 1 base and J lost 6, with 21 bases in between. The CDR3, as DNA: TGTGCCAGCAGTGAAGACTCTAGGCAGGGGCGCGCAAAGACCCAGTACTTC. Its protein is CASSEDSRQGRAKTQYF.

The chain is built from TRBV5-1 and TRBJ2-2, with D possibly being TRBD1 (6 bases). Germline CDR1 SGHRS, CDR2 YFSETQ. This CDR3 is built from 15 residues. Between the trimmed V and J ends, which lost 6 bases and 7 bases, there was a span of 19 bases. The CDR3 region has the DNA TGCGCCAGCATTGTGCAATCAGGGGCCGGCGGGGAGCTGTTTTTT. Translating it yields CASIVQSGAGGELFF. Full variable domain (missing parts from reference TRBV5-1 and TRBJ2-2): KAGVTQTPRYLIKTRGQQVTLSCSPISGHRSVSWYQQTPGQGLQFLFEYFSETQRNKGNFPGRFSGRQFSNSRSEMNVSTLELGDSALYLCASIVQSGAGGELFFGEGSRLTVL.

V is TRBV5-1 and J is TRBJ1-1; D remains unclear. The length of the CDR3 is 14 residues. The V gene's germline CDR1 is SGHRS and CDR2 YFSETQ. Trimming left V 0 bases short and J 2 bases short, with 8 bases between. The CDR3 bases are TGCGCCAGCAGCTTGGAGGCGGCTAACACTGAAGCTTTCTTT. It translates to CASSLEAANTEAFF.

This CDR3 reads CASSVVADTQYF. The CDR3 DNA sequence: TGTGCCAGCAGTGTGGTTGCAGATACGCAGTATTTT. This chain uses TRBV25-1 with TRBJ2-3; no definite D call. Germline-derived CDR1 and CDR2 are MGHDK and SYGVNS. This CDR3 has 12 amino acids. The V end lost 4 bases, the J end lost 4 bases, and 6 bases lay between the germline ends.

This chain uses TRBV5-4 with TRBJ1-2; D is undetermined. Germline assignment: CDR1 SGHNT and CDR2 YYREEE (reference sequence). V lost 0 bases and J lost 2, with 8 bases in between. The CDR3 sequence is 14 residues long. CDR3 nucleotides: TGTGCCAGCAGCTTGGAAGTAGGGAACTATGGCTACACCTTC. It is translated as CASSLEVGNYGYTF.

This clone was counted a single time. The rearrangement uses TRBV5-5 and TRBJ2-5; D possibly corresponds to TRBD1 (6 bases). The end of the DNA aligns better with TRBJ2-7, so the J call may be wrong. CDR1 and CDR2 from the germline V gene are SGHKS and YYEKEE (reference sequence). The CDR3 sequence is 15 residues long. CDR3 loop: CASNQGQPASYEQYF. CDR3 DNA sequence: TGTGCCAGCAACCAGGGACAACCGGCCTCCTACGAGCAGTACTTC.

This clone appeared a single time. This rearrangement joins TRBV30 to TRBJ1-2, with D unresolved. The CDR3 consists of 14 residues. V shed 2 bases and J shed 5 bases, with 15 bases lying between them. Germline V CDR1 and CDR2: GTSNPN, SVGIG (reference sequence). DNA for the CDR3: TGTGCCTGGAGTAAAGGGAGTCTAATGTATGGCTACACCTTC. Encoded protein: CAWSKGSLMYGYTF.

This clone was picked up one time. The chain carries TRBV7-9 and TRBJ2-3; D gene unclear. The germline gives CDR1 SEHNR, CDR2 FQNEAQ (reference sequence). V lost 5 bases and J 4 bases, leaving 10 bases between the germline ends. This CDR3 has 13 amino acids. CDR3 region: CASSPKGPDTQYF. The CDR3 DNA sequence: TGTGCCAGCAGCCCCAAGGGTCCAGATACGCAGTATTTT.

The chain combines TRBV2 with TRBJ2-2, with D possibly matching TRBD2 (6 bases). With 6 bases removed from V and 5 bases from J, the gap between germline ends came to 16 bases. The CDR3 is made up of 15 amino acids. Germline V gives CDR1 SNHLY, CDR2 FYNNEI. The CDR3 DNA is TGTGCCAGCAGGGCCGCGGGATACCGGACCGGGGAGCTGTTTTTT. Translation: CASRAAGYRTGELFF. The whole variable domain, remainder taken from reference TRBV2 and TRBJ2-2, is EPEVTQTPSHQVTQMGQEVILRCVPISNHLYFYWYRQILGQKVEFLVSFYNNEISEKSEIFDDQFSVERPDGSNFTLKIRSTKLEDSAMYFCASRAAGYRTGELFFGEGSRLTVL.

V gene TRBV11-3 combines with J gene TRBJ2-5; D uncertain. The CDR3 length is 13 residues. The germline gives CDR1 SGHNT, CDR2 YENEEA. Trimming stripped 3 bases from V and 5 bases from J, with 10 bases between. The CDR3 loop reads CASSFRRGETQYF. The CDR3 nucleotides read TGTGCCAGCAGCTTCCGACGTGGTGAGACCCAGTACTTC.

This chain joins TRBV6-6 and TRBJ2-7; 11 bases are shared with TRBD1. The V and J ends lost 5 bases and 8 bases, in that order; junction bases with no gene match: 11. Germline V gene sequence: CDR1 MNHNY, CDR2 SVGAGI (reference sequence). CDR3 length: 15 amino acids. The CDR3 DNA reads as TGTGCCAGCAGTGCTACCGGGACAGGGGGGGCTCAGCAGTACTTC. As protein: CASSATGTGGAQQYF.